This note documents a single TCR beta chain sequence. This specimen comes from a study of blood T cell repertoires in COVID-19. Looking at the study overall: Sources were T cells, B-cell-depleted T cells, or PBMCs; the material itself was cDNA or gDNA.

Method: immunoSEQ multiplex PCR; TCRdb's copy keeps in-frame clones and lacks some. Found here are more than 90,000 clones, 65% to 85% of them singletons; the top ten hold 0.83%. The material sequenced was peripheral blood. The receptor was derived from a woman in her 70s with acute or convalescent COVID-19.

For the CDR3, the DNA is TGTGCCAGCAGTTTAGGTCAGGGGCTCGGAGATACGCAGTATTTT. Translation gives CASSLGQGLGDTQYF. V and J are TRBV27 and TRBJ2-3, with a tentative D call TRBD1 (6 bases). The germline V gene has CDR1 MNHEY and CDR2 SMNVEV (reference sequence). The CDR3 extends over 15 amino acids. Trimming stripped 2 bases from V and 5 bases from J, with 14 bases between.